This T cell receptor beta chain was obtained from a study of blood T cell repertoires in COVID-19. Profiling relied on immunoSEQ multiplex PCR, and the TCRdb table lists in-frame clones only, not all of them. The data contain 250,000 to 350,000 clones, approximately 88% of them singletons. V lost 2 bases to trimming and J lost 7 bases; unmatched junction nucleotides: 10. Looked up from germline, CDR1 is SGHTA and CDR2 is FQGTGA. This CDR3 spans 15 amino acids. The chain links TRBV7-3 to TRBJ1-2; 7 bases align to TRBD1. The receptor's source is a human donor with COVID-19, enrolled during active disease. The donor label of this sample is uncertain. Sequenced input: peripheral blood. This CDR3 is CASSLAQGVRGGYTF. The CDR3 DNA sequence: TGTGCCAGCAGCTTAGCCCAGGGGGTTAGGGGTGGCTACACCTTC.